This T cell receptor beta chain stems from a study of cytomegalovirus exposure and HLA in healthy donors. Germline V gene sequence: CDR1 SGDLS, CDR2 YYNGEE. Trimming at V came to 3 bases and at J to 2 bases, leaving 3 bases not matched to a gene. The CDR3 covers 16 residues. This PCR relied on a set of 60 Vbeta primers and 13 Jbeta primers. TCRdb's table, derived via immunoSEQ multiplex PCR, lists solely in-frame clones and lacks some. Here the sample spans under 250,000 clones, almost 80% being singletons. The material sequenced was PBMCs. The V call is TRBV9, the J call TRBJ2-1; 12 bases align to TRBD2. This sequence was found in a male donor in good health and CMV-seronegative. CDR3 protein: CASSDRLAGAYNEQFF. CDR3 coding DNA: TGTGCCAGCAGCGACCGACTAGCGGGAGCCTACAATGAGCAGTTCTTC.